The 6 T cell receptor beta chains listed next were all sequenced from one sample in a study of Ad26.COV2.S vaccination and SARS-CoV-2 variants. Libraries were prepared by immunoSEQ multiplex PCR; TCRdb keeps only in-frame clonotypes and omits some of them. Of about 500,000 clones listed, about nine tenths are singletons. Described treatment: 19 received Ad26.COV2.S at low or high dose, single or two shots; 5 received placebo; per-sample allocation not given. Specimens were obtained on day 63 following the first vaccine or placebo injection. Sequences were derived from peripheral blood, sampled in a trial of Ad26.COV2.S vaccine versus placebo. The receptors were sampled from a person between 18 and 65 years old who received the Ad26.COV2.S COVID-19 vaccine or a placebo.

The chain is built from TRBV28 and TRBJ2-1; 8 nucleotides align to TRBD2. This CDR3 has 17 amino acids. The junction had 18 bases not matched to a gene; V was cut back by 8 bases and J by 6 bases. CDR1 is MDHEN, CDR2 SYDVKM, per germline. The CDR3 reads CASHGPVWEGTSNEQFF. The CDR3 DNA reads as TGTGCCAGCCATGGTCCCGTTTGGGAGGGGACTAGCAATGAGCAGTTCTTC.

This sequence joins TRBV28 and TRBJ1-2; D gene unclear. Trimming took off 5 bases at V and 7 bases at J, with 8 bases between the two ends. There are 11 residues in the CDR3. Germline assignment: CDR1 MDHEN and CDR2 SYDVKM. In DNA form, the CDR3 reads TGTGCCAGCAGTACTACATCTGGCTACACCTTC. Encoded protein: CASSTTSGYTF.

The sample holds a few counts of this clone. Other DNA sequences in the same sample also yield this CDR3. This sequence joins TRBV7-2 and TRBJ2-7, with 7 positions matching TRBD2. V lost 1 base and J lost 2; bases outside the gene matches: 2. The CDR3 length is 14 residues. Per germline, CDR1 SGHTA and CDR2 FQGNSA. In nucleotides, the CDR3 is TGTGCCAGCAGCTTAGGCCGGGGGGCCTACGAGCAGTACTTC. Translation: CASSLGRGAYEQYF. Looking up the rest from reference TRBV7-2 and TRBJ2-7 gives the full variable domain: GAGVSQSPSNKVTEKGKDVELRCDPISGHTALYWYRQSLGQGLEFLIYFQGNSAPDKSGLPSDRFSAERTGGSVSTLTIQRTQQEDSAVYLCASSLGRGAYEQYFGPGTRLTVT.

V gene TRBV6-6 combines with J gene TRBJ2-2, with 7 bases fitting TRBD2. The CDR3 is made up of 14 amino acids. The junction had 6 bases not matched to a gene; V was cut back by 10 bases and J by 1 base. CDR1 is MNHNY and CDR2 is SVGAGI in the germline V gene (reference sequence). This chain's CDR3 is CAIASGGNTGELFF. CDR3 coding DNA: TGTGCCATCGCCTCGGGGGGGAACACCGGGGAGCTGTTTTTT.

J is TRBJ2-1 and V is TRBV5-6, with D unclear. The CDR3 is 12 amino acids. V was clipped by 4 bases and J by 7 bases, with 9 bases between them. Germline V gene lookup returns CDR1 SGHDT and CDR2 YYEEEE. CDR3 nucleotide sequence: TGTGCCAGCAGCCTGAAGGGAAATGAGCAGTTCTTC. This encodes CASSLKGNEQFF.

This sequence joins TRBV4-2 and TRBJ2-1; 14 bases are shared with TRBD2. This CDR3 comprises 20 residues. Germline CDR1 is LGHNA and CDR2 is YNFKEQ. Germline trimming cut 1 base from V and 2 bases from J; bases unmatched to any gene: 10. DNA of the CDR3: TGTGCCAGCAGCCAAGCCCGGACTAGCGGGGGGTCCAGGACCTACAATGAGCAGTTCTTC. Translated: CASSQARTSGGSRTYNEQFF.